These 28 T cell receptor beta chains were all obtained from the same sample, sequenced in a study of siplizumab effects on memory and regulatory T cells. Coculturing at 37°C lasted approximately six days for the mixed lymphocyte reaction cells. Sequenced by immunoSEQ multiplex PCR; TCRdb stores in-frame clones only, minus some. Among more than 10,000 clones listed, less than 40% were seen once. Which antigens these TCRs recognize remains unknown. Sequenced sample: CFSE-low (dividing) CD8+ T cells sorted from an allogeneic mixed lymphocyte reaction. Receptors were obtained from a human donor in good health; the cells came from an allogeneic mixed lymphocyte reaction.

This clone was counted a few times. The rearrangement uses TRBV11-3 and TRBJ2-1; D possibly corresponds to TRBD2 (6 bases). Germline CDR1 and CDR2: SGHNT and YENEEA. CDR3 length equals 13 residues. V gave up 5 bases and J gave up 3 bases, with 8 bases separating them. CDR3 in DNA: TGTGCCAGCAGCCCGCGGGACTACAATGAGCAGTTCTTC. As protein: CASSPRDYNEQFF. Using reference TRBV11-3 and TRBJ2-1 for the parts outside the CDR3, the full variable domain is EAGVVQSPRYKIIEKKQPVAFWCNPISGHNTLYWYLQNLGQGPELLIRYENEEAVDDSQLPKDRFSAERLKGVDSTLKIQPAELGDSAVYLCASSPRDYNEQFFGPGTRLTVL.

Only a few counts were recorded for this clone. J is TRBJ2-1 and V is TRBV11-3, with D possibly being TRBD1 or TRBD2 (5 bases each). The V end was cut by 2 bases, the J end by 0 bases, with 14 bases between. Germline lookup yields CDR1 SGHNT and CDR2 YENEEA. CDR3 length equals 17 residues. The CDR3 spells CASSLPRGRVSYNEQFF. The CDR3 bases are TGTGCCAGCAGCTTACCCCGGGGCAGGGTCTCCTACAATGAGCAGTTCTTC.

The chain recombines TRBV7-9 with TRBJ2-2; either TRBD1 or TRBD2 may fit D (6 bases each). The CDR3 consists of 15 residues. V was trimmed by 0 bases and J by 7 bases, leaving 12 bases between them. The germline V gene encodes CDR1 SEHNR and CDR2 FQNEAQ (reference sequence). CDR3 sequence (DNA): TGTGCCAGCAGCTTAGCCGGCAGGGGAGGCGGGGAGCTGTTTTTT. It yields the protein CASSLAGRGGGELFF.

The rearrangement joins TRBV19 to TRBJ2-3; no firm D call. The CDR3 contains 14 residues. Germline V gene lookup returns CDR1 LNHDA and CDR2 SQIVND (reference sequence). Trimming shortened V by 3 bases and J by 4 bases, and 11 bases separated the two germline ends. Here the CDR3 DNA reads TGTGCCAGTAGTATTAGCCTCACTTCAGATACGCAGTATTTT. It encodes CASSISLTSDTQYF.

By proportion, this clone is medium-sized. V and J are TRBV27 and TRBJ1-1, with D hard to call. There are 14 residues in the CDR3. The ends were cut back, 2 bases at V and 3 bases at J, with 10 bases in the middle. Germline V gene lookup returns CDR1 MNHEY and CDR2 SMNVEV (reference sequence). CDR3 sequence reads: CASSLMSGHTEAFF. In DNA form, the CDR3 reads TGTGCCAGCAGTTTAATGTCTGGGCACACTGAAGCTTTCTTT.

The chain employs TRBV15 and TRBJ1-1; D possibly corresponds to TRBD1 (5 bases). The CDR3 runs 14 residues. Germline V gives CDR1 LNHNV, CDR2 YYDKDF (reference sequence). Trimming left V 1 base short and J 5 bases short, with 11 bases between. The CDR3 nucleotides read TGTGCCACCAGCAGAGTGTTAGGGGCTACTGAAGCTTTCTTT. It encodes CATSRVLGATEAFF.

The genes are TRBV6-5 and TRBJ2-7, with 7 bases identical to TRBD1. V lost 6 bases and J lost 3; bases outside the gene matches: 11. Looked up from germline, CDR1 is MNHEY and CDR2 is SVGAGI. The CDR3 contains 15 residues. The DNA of the CDR3 is TGTGCCAGCAGATCGTACGGGACAGAAAACTACGAGCAGTACTTC. Encoded protein: CASRSYGTENYEQYF.

V is TRBV30 and J is TRBJ1-3; no firm D call. The CDR3 consists of 13 residues. Germline V lookup: CDR1 GTSNPN, CDR2 SVGIG (reference sequence). The V and J ends lost 1 base and 0 bases respectively, with 4 bases between them. In DNA form, the CDR3 reads TGTGCCTGGAGTGCCTACTCTGGAAACACCATATATTTT. Its protein is CAWSAYSGNTIYF.

This clone was seen a single time. DNA of the CDR3: TGTGCCAGCAGCCCCACTGGAGGCTACGAGCAGTACTTC. Its protein is CASSPTGGYEQYF. The chain carries TRBV14 and TRBJ2-7; possible D gene TRBD2, 5 bases. The length of the CDR3 is 13 residues. Germline V gene sequence: CDR1 SGHDN, CDR2 FVKESK. V was cut by 4 bases and J by 3 bases, with 10 bases left in between.

This clone is categorized as medium-sized. This sequence joins TRBV6-5 and TRBJ2-1; TRBD2 aligns across 7 bases. Germline CDR1 is MNHEY and CDR2 is SVGAGI. The trim removed 7 bases at V and 3 bases at J, leaving 9 bases unmatched. CDR3 size: 15 residues. The CDR3 nucleotides are TGTGCCAGCACCCCCAGCGGGATCGGCTACAATGAGCAGTTCTTC. It codes for CASTPSGIGYNEQFF.

This clone rates as medium-sized. The chain joins TRBV13 to TRBJ1-1; D possibly corresponds to TRBD1 (5 bases). This CDR3 has 16 residues. CDR1 is PRHDT and CDR2 is FYEKMQ in the germline V gene (reference sequence). V dropped 2 bases and J dropped 4 bases, with 17 bases sitting between them. DNA for the CDR3: TGTGCCAGCAGCTTATATGGGGGAGCTACTAGCACTGAAGCTTTCTTT. Translating it yields CASSLYGGATSTEAFF.

The V call is TRBV27, the J call TRBJ2-1, with TRBD2 identical over 11 bases. J lost 1 base, V lost 4 bases, and 3 bases had no gene match. Per the germline V gene, CDR1 is MNHEY and CDR2 is SMNVEV (reference sequence). The CDR3 is made up of 16 amino acids. CDR3 protein: CASSSLAGVSYNEQFF. The CDR3 nucleotides read TGTGCCAGCAGTTCACTAGCGGGGGTGTCCTACAATGAGCAGTTCTTC.

The V call is TRBV11-3, the J call TRBJ2-1; possible D gene TRBD2, 5 bases. The V and J ends lost 2 bases and 2 bases respectively, with 10 bases between them. Germline lookup yields CDR1 SGHNT and CDR2 YENEEA. This CDR3 contains 15 residues. The CDR3 is CASSLNAGPYNEQFF. CDR3 nucleotides: TGTGCCAGCAGCTTAAATGCGGGCCCCTACAATGAGCAGTTCTTC.

This sequence joins TRBV19 and TRBJ2-2; D unresolved. The germline V gene has CDR1 LNHDA and CDR2 SQIVND (reference sequence). CDR3 length: 13 amino acids. The germline V and J ends were trimmed by 8 bases and 6 bases, with 13 bases remaining between them. CDR3 in amino acids: CASLSGIAGELFF. The DNA for the CDR3 is TGTGCCAGTCTAAGTGGGATCGCCGGGGAGCTGTTTTTT.

V and J are TRBV19 and TRBJ2-7; D might be TRBD1 (5 bases). The V and J ends lost 3 bases and 6 bases respectively, with 15 bases between them. Germline CDR1 LNHDA, CDR2 SQIVND (reference sequence). The CDR3 covers 14 residues. The DNA for the CDR3 is TGTGCCAGTAGTATCCCAGGGTTGTCCGGCGAGCAGTACTTC. The encoded protein is CASSIPGLSGEQYF.

This clone was detected only a few times. The chain employs TRBV4-1 and TRBJ2-7; D is undetermined. The CDR3 is 13 amino acids. V gave up 1 base and J gave up 1 base, with 5 bases separating them. Germline assignment: CDR1 MGHRA and CDR2 YSYEKL. For the CDR3, the DNA is TGCGCCAGCAGCCAAGTTATTTCCTACGAGCAGTACTTC. This gives the protein CASSQVISYEQYF.

Sample share makes this clone medium-sized. The rearrangement links TRBV27 to TRBJ2-2; D might be TRBD2 (5 bases). Trimming shortened V by 3 bases and J by 5 bases, and 7 bases separated the two germline ends. Germline CDR1 reads MNHEY; CDR2 reads SMNVEV (reference sequence). The CDR3 runs to 13 residues. The CDR3 DNA sequence: TGTGCCAGCAGTTTCTCGGGGACCGGGGAGCTGTTTTTT. Residues: CASSFSGTGELFF.

This clone has at least ten counts. This chain joins TRBV4-1 and TRBJ2-3, with D perhaps matching TRBD2 (5 bases). CDR1 is MGHRA and CDR2 is YSYEKL in the germline V gene. The CDR3 totals 15 residues. V was trimmed by 1 base and J by 6 bases, leaving 14 bases between them. In DNA form, the CDR3 reads TGCGCCAGCAGCCAAGTGGACTCTTACGCGGATACGCAGTATTTT. It translates to CASSQVDSYADTQYF.

The chain links TRBV7-9 to TRBJ2-1; weak D call: TRBD1 (6 bases). The V gene's germline CDR1 is SEHNR and CDR2 FQNEAQ (reference sequence). The length of the CDR3 is 18 residues. Trimming removed 0 bases at V and 3 bases at J, with 18 bases between. The CDR3 DNA reads TGTGCCAGCAGCTTAGCCTCGGCGGGCAGGGGCTTCTACAATGAGCAGTTCTTC. Translation: CASSLASAGRGFYNEQFF. The full variable domain, its missing parts supplied by reference TRBV7-9 and TRBJ2-1, is DTGVSQNPRHKITKRGQNVTFRCDPISEHNRLYWYRQTLGQGPEFLTYFQNEAQLEKSRLLSDRFSAERPKGSFSTLEIQRTEQGDSAMYLCASSLASAGRGFYNEQFFGPGTRLTVL.

This clone was observed a few times. The chain is built from TRBV10-1 and TRBJ1-5, with D unresolved. The CDR3 sequence is 16 residues long. V gave up 0 bases and J gave up 3 bases, with 12 bases separating them. The germline CDR1 and CDR2 sequences are WNHNN and SYGVQD (reference sequence). The CDR3 spells CASSESVRGFNQPQHF. In DNA form, the CDR3 reads TGCGCCAGCAGTGAGTCGGTACGGGGTTTCAATCAGCCCCAGCATTTT.

Note on this clone: A much larger clone is a single base away; this may be a read error. Other DNA sequences from this sample encode an identical CDR3 as well. V usage is TRBV28 and J usage is TRBJ1-3; D gene uncertain. Per the germline V gene, CDR1 is MDHEN and CDR2 is SYDVKM. The CDR3 is made up of 16 amino acids. The CDR3 nucleotides are TGCGCCAGCAGCCCCGGCGGATGGTGGGCTGGAAACACCATATATTTT. Protein sequence: CASSPGGWWAGNTIYF.

The chain joins TRBV7-9 to TRBJ2-1; D unclear. The CDR3 totals 14 residues. V dropped 1 base and J dropped 6 bases, with 10 bases sitting between them. The germline gives CDR1 SEHNR, CDR2 FQNEAQ (reference sequence). In DNA, the CDR3 is TGTGCCAGCAGCTTAGTGCGCGAGGTCAATGAGCAGTTCTTC. Residues: CASSLVREVNEQFF.

This chain links TRBV7-3 with TRBJ2-6; D possibly uses TRBD1 or TRBD2 (5 bases each). Germline V lookup: CDR1 SGHTA, CDR2 FQGTGA. The V and J ends lost 2 bases and 0 bases respectively, with 8 bases between them. This CDR3 is built from 16 residues. CDR3 in amino acids: CASSLEGTSGANVLTF. The CDR3 region has the DNA TGTGCCAGCAGCTTAGAGGGGACCTCTGGGGCCAACGTCCTGACTTTC.

The V and J genes are TRBV2 and TRBJ2-5; 12 positions match TRBD1. The CDR3 runs 15 residues. Trimming cost V 4 bases and J 4 bases; bases outside gene matches: 4. CDR1 SNHLY and CDR2 FYNNEI come from the germline V gene. The CDR3 DNA follows: TGTGCCAGCAGTGCGGGGACAGGGGGCTTAGAGACCCAGTACTTC. This encodes CASSAGTGGLETQYF.

V usage is TRBV30 and J usage is TRBJ2-7; unclear D gene. The V end was cut by 0 bases, the J end by 1 base, with 4 bases between. The CDR3 runs to 12 residues. The germline CDR1 and CDR2 sequences are GTSNPN and SVGIG (reference sequence). The CDR3 sequence is CAWSVTSYEQYF. CDR3 DNA: TGTGCCTGGAGTGTGACTTCCTACGAGCAGTACTTC. Full variable domain (missing parts from reference TRBV30 and TRBJ2-7): SQTIHQWPATLVQPVGSPLSLECTVEGTSNPNLYWYRQAAGRGLQLLFYSVGIGQISSEVPQNLSASRPQDRQFILSSKKLLLSDSGFYLCAWSVTSYEQYFGPGTRLTVT.

This clone is deemed medium-sized. The chain carries TRBV7-9 and TRBJ1-2, with D perhaps matching TRBD1 (5 bases). The CDR3 runs 15 residues. The V end lost 5 bases, the J end lost 0 bases, and 13 bases lay between the germline ends. CDR1 is SEHNR, CDR2 FQNEAQ, per germline (reference sequence). The CDR3 loop reads CASSLGTPANYGYTF. CDR3 DNA sequence: TGTGCCAGCAGCCTAGGGACTCCAGCTAACTATGGCTACACCTTC.

This clone is medium-sized (0.01 to 0.1%) within its sample. This chain uses TRBV9 with TRBJ2-1; the match to TRBD1 covers 10 bases. Germline V gene sequence: CDR1 SGDLS, CDR2 YYNGEE. With 2 bases clipped from V and 10 bases from J, the junction kept 3 bases outside the gene matches. The CDR3 runs to 13 residues. The CDR3 DNA reads as TGTGCCAGCAGCGTGACAGGGGGCAGCGAGCAGTTCTTC. It translates to CASSVTGGSEQFF.

As for this clone: Sequence at one end of the junction differs from germline and may be a read error. This rearrangement joins TRBV7-7 to TRBJ2-7; TRBD1 is a possible D gene (6 bases). CDR3 length: 14 residues. CDR1 SSHAT and CDR2 FNYEAQ come from the germline V gene (reference sequence). The CDR3 DNA follows: TGTGCTAGCAGCTTATACAGGGTTTCCTACGAGCAGTACTTC. Amino acid sequence: CASSLYRVSYEQYF.